Listed here are 2 T cell receptor beta chains from one sample, sequenced in a study of early T cells in non-severe SARS-CoV-2 infection. TCRdb re-derived calls from the 5' RACE reads in MiXCR, one entry per CDR3 protein. The sample includes about 40,000 distinct CDR3 sequences, 4.5% to 5% of them seen just once. The sample consisted of whole blood. These receptors came from an adult who was a healthcare worker with PCR-confirmed SARS-CoV-2 infection or an uninfected control (not recorded which).

This clonotype was observed at least ten times. V is TRBV29-1 and J is TRBJ2-5, with D unclear. V lost 4 bases and J 2 bases, leaving 11 bases between the germline ends. Germline V gene data show CDR1 as SQVTM and CDR2 as ANQGSEA. CDR3 length: 13 amino acids. The chain's CDR3 is CSVGLRQQETQYF. CDR3 coding DNA: TGCAGCGTTGGGCTCCGGCAGCAAGAGACCCAGTACTTC.

The chain combines TRBV11-2 with TRBJ1-1, with 8 bases matching TRBD1. The CDR3 spans 13 residues. Germline lookup yields CDR1 SGHAT and CDR2 FQNNGV. V dropped 3 bases and J dropped 11; count of bases not matched to a gene: 8. CDR3 DNA sequence: TGTGCCAGCAGCTTCGGACAGGGTTTCGGTGCTTTCTTT. Translated: CASSFGQGFGAFF.